This T cell receptor beta chain was profiled in a study of blood T cell repertoires in COVID-19. About the study: The origin of the acute and convalescent COVID-19 samples was the United States, Italy and Spain. From T cells, B-cell-depleted T cells, or PBMCs came the material, which was cDNA or gDNA.

How the authors handled the data: Cell counts per sample came from amplifying reference gene primers. Libraries were prepared by immunoSEQ multiplex PCR; TCRdb keeps only in-frame clonotypes and omits some of them. D and trimming were read from the DNA, whereas the V and J calls and clone size are those reported in that table. This table has 130,000 to 150,000 clones, around 80% appearing once. The receptor was isolated from a man between 60 and 75 years old with acute or convalescent COVID-19. Sequenced input: peripheral blood.

The CDR3, as DNA: TGTGCCAGCAGCCCGGACAGGGGGCGACAAGAGACCCAGTACTTC. Encoded protein: CASSPDRGRQETQYF. V usage is TRBV3-1 (or the pseudogene TRBV3-2) and J usage is TRBJ2-5; 11 nucleotides agree with TRBD1. J was trimmed by 2 bases and V by 4 bases; bases with no gene match: 3. Germline CDR1 is LGHDT and CDR2 is YNNKEL (reference sequence). The CDR3 has 15 residues.